The clone carrying this TCR beta chain was seen only a few times. Antigen: not known. Within the ViraFEST assay, antigen-specific CD4+ T cells underwent expansion with viral peptide pools prior to sequencing. Researchers isolated CD4+ T cells once less than 13 days of culture had elapsed. Nucleocapsid antibodies stayed negative before and after vaccination, showing no earlier SARS-CoV-2 infection. PBMC cultures contained about 2 million cells per well, roughly 10 IU/ml IL-2 and roughly 9.4 ug/ml peptides. Using immunoSEQ multiplex PCR, the repertoire was profiled, and TCRdb retains in-frame clones only, with some absent. Of about 41,000 clones detected, around three quarters appear once; the ten largest clones hold about 3.1%. J lost 0 bases, V lost 0 bases, and 2 bases had no gene match. The germline CDR1 and CDR2 sequences are MNHEY and SVGEGT. The CDR3 extends over 16 amino acids. The data derive from a study of vaccination effects on CD4 cells after COVID-19.

The sample was CD4+ T cells from PBMCs cultured with HCoV-NL63 spike peptides, taken before COVID-19 vaccination. The origin of this receptor is a human donor who received a COVID-19 vaccine. The chain couples TRBV6-2 or TRBV6-3 to TRBJ1-5, with 7 bases fitting TRBD1. CDR3 nucleotide sequence: TGTGCCAGCAGTTACTCGACAGGGCTTAGCAATCAGCCCCAGCATTTT. It specifies CASSYSTGLSNQPQHF.